This TCR beta chain came from a study of cytomegalovirus exposure and HLA in healthy donors. Turning to the study itself: Unique TCRs numbering around 85 million, obtained from HLA-typed donors, made up an early data release. Findings and caveats of the study: When presence/absence was analysed, sequencing depth was taken to be roughly uniform across donors. Later analysis demonstrated an association between a missense DCLRE1C variant and TCR beta V- and J-gene trimming.

With regard to this clone: Its antigen is unknown.

This CDR3 comprises 15 residues. V gave up 5 bases and J gave up 3 bases, with 16 bases separating them. The germline V gene encodes CDR1 MDHEN and CDR2 SYDVKM. The PCR ran on 60 Vbeta and 13 Jbeta primers. Data came from immunoSEQ multiplex PCR; TCRdb stores just in-frame clones and leaves some out. The table has 150,000 to 200,000 clones, under 80% seen once. The TCR was taken from a female donor in good health and CMV-seronegative. What was sequenced was PBMCs. The chain has TRBV28 and TRBJ1-2; D is perhaps TRBD1 (6 bases). CDR3 in DNA: TGTGCCAGCAGTCCAGGGACACCCATTTACTATGGCTACACCTTC. Encoded protein: CASSPGTPIYYGYTF.